Presented here are 22 T cell receptor beta chains from one specimen sequenced in a study of blood T cell repertoires in COVID-19. The repertoire was sequenced with immunoSEQ multiplex PCR; TCRdb's copy has only in-frame clones and lacks some. The top ten clones hold roughly 4.9% of a sample with fewer than 120,000 clones, about 85% of them seen once. Sequenced: peripheral blood. The receptors were gathered from a human donor in a cohort sampled during active COVID-19.

The chain couples TRBV5-1 to TRBJ1-2; D might be TRBD1 (6 bases). The CDR3 is made up of 15 amino acids. Trimming pared 0 bases from V and 1 base from J, leaving 10 bases between. Germline CDR1 SGHRS, CDR2 YFSETQ. CDR3 amino acids: CASSLVPDSNYGYTF. The DNA of the CDR3 is TGCGCCAGCAGCTTGGTTCCGGACAGTAACTATGGCTACACCTTC.

The CDR3 DNA is TGCAGTGCTAGTGAAGGGGCGAACACTGAAGCTTTCTTT. Translated, it gives CSASEGANTEAFF. The rearrangement links TRBV20-1 to TRBJ1-1; maybe TRBD1 (5 bases). Trimming pared 3 bases from V and 1 base from J, leaving 9 bases between. Per the germline V gene, CDR1 is DFQATT and CDR2 is SNEGSKA (reference sequence). The CDR3 is 13 amino acids.

CDR3: CASSGTGPSYEQYF. For the CDR3, the DNA is TGTGCCAGCAGCGGGACAGGACCCTCCTACGAGCAGTACTTC. The V gene is TRBV5-5, the J gene TRBJ2-7, with TRBD1 identical over 8 bases. This CDR3 region has 14 residues. Trimming took 4 bases from V and 0 from J; bases not matched to a gene: 3. The germline gives CDR1 SGHKS, CDR2 YYEKEE (reference sequence).

This chain connects TRBV5-1 to TRBJ2-1; the D is unclear. The CDR3 spans 16 residues. V lost 0 bases and J 0 bases, leaving 10 bases between the germline ends. Per the germline V gene, CDR1 is SGHRS and CDR2 is YFSETQ. The CDR3 DNA is TGCGCCAGCAGCTTGGGGCCCCGGAGCTCCTACAATGAGCAGTTCTTC. It is translated as CASSLGPRSSYNEQFF.

The chain uses TRBV7-3 and TRBJ2-1, with 7 bases matching TRBD2. V lost 5 bases and J lost 9; bases outside the gene matches: 10. There are 14 residues in the CDR3. Germline V gene lookup returns CDR1 SGHTA and CDR2 FQGTGA. The CDR3 sequence is CASSPESGVGEQFF. The CDR3 DNA follows: TGTGCCAGCAGCCCAGAAAGCGGGGTGGGTGAGCAGTTCTTC.

The chain has TRBV20-1 and TRBJ1-1; weak D call: TRBD1 (5 bases). The germline CDR1 and CDR2 sequences are DFQATT and SNEGSKA (reference sequence). The CDR3 is 11 residues long. V lost 4 bases and J lost 8, with 11 bases in between. The CDR3 here is CSATGLGEAFF. The CDR3, as DNA: TGCAGTGCTACAGGGTTAGGGGAAGCTTTCTTT.

The chain carries TRBV30 and TRBJ1-1; maybe TRBD1 (6 bases). CDR1 is GTSNPN, CDR2 SVGIG, per germline (reference sequence). This CDR3 comprises 14 residues. Between the trimmed V and J ends, which lost 4 bases and 1 base, there was a span of 13 bases. CDR3 in DNA: TGTGCCTGGACGGGCACAGGGTGGAACACTGAAGCTTTCTTT. Protein product: CAWTGTGWNTEAFF.

CDR3 DNA: TGTGCCAGCAGCCAAGGGAGGGGGCATGGCAATCAGCCCCAGCATTTT. Its protein product is CASSQGRGHGNQPQHF. This chain uses TRBV3-1 (or the pseudogene TRBV3-2) with TRBJ1-5; 7 nucleotides agree with TRBD1. The CDR3 is 16 amino acids. V lost 1 base, J lost 2 bases, and 5 bases stayed unmatched. Germline-derived CDR1 and CDR2 are LGHDT and YNNKEL (reference sequence).

This chain links TRBV29-1 with TRBJ1-1; D is uncertain. Per the germline V gene, CDR1 is SQVTM and CDR2 is ANQGSEA. The length of the CDR3 is 14 residues. V was trimmed by 6 bases and J by 5 bases, leaving 19 bases between them. The CDR3 region has the DNA TGCAGCGTGACGGGAGGAGGGTCGAGAACTGAAGCTTTCTTT. As protein: CSVTGGGSRTEAFF. Full variable domain (remainder filled in from reference TRBV29-1 and TRBJ1-1): SAVISQKPSRDICQRGTSLTIQCQVDSQVTMMFWYRQQPGQSLTLIATANQGSEATYESGFVIDKFPISRPNLTFSTLTVSNMSPEDSSIYLCSVTGGGSRTEAFFGQGTRLTVV.

The J gene is TRBJ1-1, the V gene TRBV6-5; TRBD1 aligns across 7 bases. This CDR3 has 13 residues. V was pared by 6 bases and J by 7 bases, with 8 bases of the junction left unmatched. In germline, CDR1 is MNHEY, CDR2 SVGAGI. Written as DNA, the CDR3 is TGTGCCAGCAGCCTTGGGACAGCTATTGAAGCTTTCTTT. Translating gives CASSLGTAIEAFF.

The chain is built from TRBV20-1 and TRBJ1-5; 9 nucleotides agree with TRBD1. Germline loops: CDR1 DFQATT, CDR2 SNEGSKA (reference sequence). The CDR3 covers 17 residues. After removal of 3 bases from V and 8 bases from J, the junction contained 17 bases not matched to a gene. The CDR3 DNA reads as TGCAGTGCTAGTCCCCAGCCAGGGACAGGGCGGGTCAAGCCCCAGCATTTT. Translated: CSASPQPGTGRVKPQHF.

CDR3 coding DNA: TGCGCCAGCAGCCCGGGCAGAGCGGGGGATGAGCAGTTCTTC. It encodes CASSPGRAGDEQFF. V and J are TRBV5-1 and TRBJ2-1; 8 bases map to TRBD2. The CDR3 is 14 amino acids. Germline trimming cut 4 bases from V and 8 bases from J; bases unmatched to any gene: 8. From germline, CDR1 is SGHRS and CDR2 YFSETQ.

The rearrangement links TRBV10-3 to TRBJ1-3; no definite D call. The V gene lost 11 bases and the J gene lost 0 bases, with 14 bases spanning the gap. The CDR3 extends over 14 amino acids. The germline gives CDR1 ENHRY, CDR2 SYGVKD. Here the CDR3 DNA reads TGTGCCTCCCTGGCAACCAGCTCTGGAAACACCATATATTTT. Translating it yields CASLATSSGNTIYF.

The rearrangement uses TRBV3-1 (or the pseudogene TRBV3-2) and TRBJ2-7; D is ambiguous. The CDR3 has 14 residues. The germline CDR1 and CDR2 sequences are LGHDT and YNNKEL (reference sequence). Trimming shortened V by 0 bases and J by 2 bases, and 8 bases separated the two germline ends. The CDR3 DNA follows: TGTGCCAGCAGCCAAGATGTCCCAGCCTACGAGCAGTACTTC. This gives the protein CASSQDVPAYEQYF.

This chain connects TRBV7-9 to TRBJ1-2; D is perhaps TRBD1 (6 bases). Trimming stripped 6 bases from V and 7 bases from J, with 18 bases between. The CDR3 extends over 14 amino acids. In germline, CDR1 is SEHNR, CDR2 FQNEAQ (reference sequence). The CDR3 is CASSSGAGWGGYTF. CDR3 in DNA: TGTGCCAGCAGTTCAGGGGCGGGTTGGGGTGGCTACACCTTC.

This clone was seen ten or more times. The rearrangement uses TRBV14 and TRBJ2-7, with unresolved D. The CDR3 is made up of 15 amino acids. V dropped 4 bases and J dropped 0 bases, with 13 bases sitting between them. Germline values: CDR1 SGHDN, CDR2 FVKESK. CDR3 bases: TGTGCCAGCAGCCCCCTAGGCCTGAGCTCCTACGAGCAGTACTTC. This gives the protein CASSPLGLSSYEQYF. Full variable domain (rest looked up from reference TRBV14 and TRBJ2-7): EAGVTQFPSHSVIEKGQTVTLRCDPISGHDNLYWYRRVMGKEIKFLLHFVKESKQDESGMPNNRFLAERTGGTYSTLKVQPAELEDSGVYFCASSPLGLSSYEQYFGPGTRLTVT.

The gene calls are TRBV6-1 and TRBJ1-5; maybe TRBD1 (6 bases). Germline V gene lookup returns CDR1 MNHNS and CDR2 SASEGT. Between the trimmed V and J ends, which lost 2 bases and 2 bases, there was a span of 7 bases. CDR3 length: 14 residues. The CDR3 loop is CASSESGGNQPQHF. CDR3 in DNA: TGTGCCAGCAGTGAATCAGGGGGCAATCAGCCCCAGCATTTT.

The rearrangement joins TRBV15 to TRBJ1-1; D is perhaps TRBD1 (6 bases). V lost 10 bases to trimming and J lost 3 bases, with 15 bases between them. The CDR3 extends over 13 amino acids. In germline, CDR1 is LNHNV, CDR2 YYDKDF (reference sequence). The CDR3 protein is CASGGGDDTEAFF. CDR3 nucleotide sequence: TGTGCCAGCGGCGGGGGCGACGACACTGAAGCTTTCTTT.

This clone occurred once. The rearrangement links TRBV9 to TRBJ2-7; no clear D. The V gene lost 5 bases and the J gene lost 4 bases, with 25 bases spanning the gap. The CDR3 runs to 17 residues. Germline CDR1 SGDLS, CDR2 YYNGEE. The CDR3 region has the DNA TGTGCCAGCAGTCCCCCGGGTGGTGGTACACTATCTTACGAGCAGTACTTC. Its translation: CASSPPGGGTLSYEQYF.

This clone appeared once. The gene calls are TRBV7-9 and TRBJ1-2, with unresolved D. The CDR3 length is 13 residues. The germline CDR1 and CDR2 sequences are SEHNR and FQNEAQ (reference sequence). The ends were cut back, 2 bases at V and 4 bases at J, with 8 bases in the middle. CDR3 region: CASSLSAGYGYTF. The CDR3 bases are TGTGCCAGCAGCTTATCCGCAGGCTATGGCTACACCTTC. The complete variable domain, with remaining parts taken from reference TRBV7-9 and TRBJ1-2, reads DTGVSQNPRHKITKRGQNVTFRCDPISEHNRLYWYRQTLGQGPEFLTYFQNEAQLEKSRLLSDRFSAERPKGSFSTLEIQRTEQGDSAMYLCASSLSAGYGYTFGSGTRLTVV.

V gene TRBV24-1 combines with J gene TRBJ1-5, with D perhaps TRBD1 (6 bases). Germline CDR1 and CDR2: KGHDR and SFDVKD. The CDR3 sequence is 14 residues long. The V end lost 3 bases, the J end lost 4 bases, and 9 bases lay between the germline ends. Here the CDR3 reads CATSDTGRNQPQHF. The CDR3, as DNA: TGTGCCACCAGTGATACAGGGCGAAATCAGCCCCAGCATTTT.

V usage is TRBV7-9 and J usage is TRBJ1-3; D possibly corresponds to TRBD1 (6 bases). Germline CDR1 reads SEHNR; CDR2 reads FQNEAQ (reference sequence). The CDR3 is 14 residues long. Trimming stripped 2 bases from V and 4 bases from J, with 9 bases between. As DNA, the CDR3 is TGTGCCAGCAGCTTATCAGGGGTCGGAAACACCATATATTTT. Translating gives CASSLSGVGNTIYF.